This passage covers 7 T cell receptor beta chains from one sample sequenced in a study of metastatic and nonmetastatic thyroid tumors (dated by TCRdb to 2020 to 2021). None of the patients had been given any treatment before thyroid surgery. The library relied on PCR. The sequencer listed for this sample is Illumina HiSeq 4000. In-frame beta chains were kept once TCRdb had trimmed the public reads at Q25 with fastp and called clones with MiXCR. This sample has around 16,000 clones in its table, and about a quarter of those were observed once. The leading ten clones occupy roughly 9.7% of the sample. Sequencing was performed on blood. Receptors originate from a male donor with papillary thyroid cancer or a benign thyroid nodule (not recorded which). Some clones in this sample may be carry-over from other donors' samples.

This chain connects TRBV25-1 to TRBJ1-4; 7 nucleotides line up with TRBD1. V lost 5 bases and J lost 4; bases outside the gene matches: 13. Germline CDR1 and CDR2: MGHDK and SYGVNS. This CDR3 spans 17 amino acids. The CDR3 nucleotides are TGTGCCAGCAGTCTGGGGCCCCGACAGGGAGATAATGAAAAACTGTTTTTT. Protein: CASSLGPRQGDNEKLFF.

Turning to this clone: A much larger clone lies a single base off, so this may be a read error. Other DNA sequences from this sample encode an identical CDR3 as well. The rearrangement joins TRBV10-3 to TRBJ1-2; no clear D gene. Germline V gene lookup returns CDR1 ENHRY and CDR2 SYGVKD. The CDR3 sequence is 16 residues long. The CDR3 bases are TGTGCCATCAGTGATCGTATATCTATCTCTAACTATGGCTGCACCTTC. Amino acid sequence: CAISDRISISNYGCTF.

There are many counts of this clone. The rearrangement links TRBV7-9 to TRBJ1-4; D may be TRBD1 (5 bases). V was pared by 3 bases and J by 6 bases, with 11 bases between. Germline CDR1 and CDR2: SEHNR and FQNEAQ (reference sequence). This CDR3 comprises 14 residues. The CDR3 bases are TGTGCCAGCAGCTTGGGGGGGTTTTATGAAAAACTGTTTTTT. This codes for CASSLGGFYEKLFF.

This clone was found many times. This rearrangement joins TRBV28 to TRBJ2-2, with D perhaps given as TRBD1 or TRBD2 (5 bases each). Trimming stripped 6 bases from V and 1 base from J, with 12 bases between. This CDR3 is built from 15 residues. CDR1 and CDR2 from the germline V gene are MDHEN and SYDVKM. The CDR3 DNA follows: TGTGCCAGCAGCCCACAGAGGGGGAACACCGGGGAGCTGTTTTTT. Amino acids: CASSPQRGNTGELFF.

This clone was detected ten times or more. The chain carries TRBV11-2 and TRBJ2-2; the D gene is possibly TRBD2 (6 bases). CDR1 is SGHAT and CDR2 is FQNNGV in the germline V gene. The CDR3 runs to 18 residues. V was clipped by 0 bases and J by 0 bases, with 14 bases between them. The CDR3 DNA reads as TGTGCCAGCAGCTTAGATCAAAGGAGGACTACGAACACCGGGGAGCTGTTTTTT. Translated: CASSLDQRRTTNTGELFF.

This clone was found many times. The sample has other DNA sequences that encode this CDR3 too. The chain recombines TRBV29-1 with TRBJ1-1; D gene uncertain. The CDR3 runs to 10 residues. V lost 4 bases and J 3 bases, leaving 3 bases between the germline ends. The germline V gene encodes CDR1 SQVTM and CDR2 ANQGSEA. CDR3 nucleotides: TGCAGCGTTGGGGACACTGAAGCTTTCTTT. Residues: CSVGDTEAFF. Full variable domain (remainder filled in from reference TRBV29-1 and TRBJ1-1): SAVISQKPSRDICQRGTSLTIQCQVDSQVTMMFWYRQQPGQSLTLIATANQGSEATYESGFVIDKFPISRPNLTFSTLTVSNMSPEDSSIYLCSVGDTEAFFGQGTRLTVV.

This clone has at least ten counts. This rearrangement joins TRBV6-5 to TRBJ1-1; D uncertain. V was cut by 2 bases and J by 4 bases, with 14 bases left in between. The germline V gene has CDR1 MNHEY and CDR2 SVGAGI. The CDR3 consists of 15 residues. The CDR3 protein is CASSYRPNRGTEAFF. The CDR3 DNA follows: TGTGCCAGCAGTTACCGCCCTAACCGCGGCACTGAAGCTTTCTTT.